These T cell receptor beta chains were read from a single sample in a study of T cell responses to AZD1222 COVID-19 vaccine. TCRdb's table, derived via immunoSEQ multiplex PCR, lists solely in-frame clones and lacks some. The table records tens of thousands of clones, about 93% of them present only once. The material sequenced was peripheral blood, taken 28 days after the second AZD1222 dose. These receptors were obtained from an adult who received the AZD1222 COVID-19 vaccine. CDR3s include the opening cysteine and the closing phenylalanine or tryptophan. The D gene is left open where the match is weak. Where a row states a size, it is once, few, many or the class of an expanded clone; other rows omit it.

TRBJ2-2	TRBV4-1	-	-	TGCGCCAGCAGCCAAAGCTGGCCGGCCGGGGAGCTGTTTTTT	CASSQSWPAGELFF
TRBJ1-2	TRBV30	-	-	TGTGCCTGGAGTGGATCAACAGGGAACTATGGCTACACCTTC	CAWSGSTGNYGYTF
TRBJ1-6	TRBV25-1	-	-	TGTGCCAGCAGTGAATTCAGAGGGGATAATTCACCCCTCCACTTT	CASSEFRGDNSPLHF
TRBJ1-5	TRBV19	-	-	TGTGCCAGTAGGACAGGCCTTGATCAGCATTTT	CASRTGLDQHF
TRBJ1-1	TRBV4-1	-	-	TGCGCCAGCAGCCCGACAGGTGGGGAGAACACTGAAGCTTTCTTT	CASSPTGGENTEAFF
TRBJ1-1	TRBV12-5	-	-	TGTGCTAGTGGTTTGGGAGACCTGAACACTGAAGCTTTCTTT	CASGLGDLNTEAFF
TRBJ2-6	TRBV7-2	TRBD1	-	TGTGCCAGCAGCAAAAGGACAGGGGCGACGTCTGGGGCCAACGTCCTGACTTTC	CASSKRTGATSGANVLTF
TRBJ1-4	TRBV19	-	-	TGTGCCAGTAGTATAGACCGTAATGAAAAACTGTTTTTT	CASSIDRNEKLFF
TRBJ2-7	TRBV9	TRBD2	-	TGTGCCAGCAGCGTTAGCGGGGGGCTCCCCTACGAGCAGTACTTC	CASSVSGGLPYEQYF
TRBJ2-2	TRBV29-1	-	-	TGCAGCGTGGAATGGGGCGGGGAGCTGTTTTTT	CSVEWGGELFF
TRBJ2-7	TRBV7-2	TRBD1	-	TGTGCCAGCAGCCAACAGGGGGTGGACTACGAGCAGTACTTC	CASSQQGVDYEQYF
TRBJ2-2	TRBV2	TRBD1	-	TGTGCCAGCAGTCTGGGACAGGGGATTTCCGGGGAGCTGTTTTTT	CASSLGQGISGELFF
TRBJ1-5	TRBV2	-	-	TGTGCCAGCGGGCGAGGGCAGCCCCAGCATTTT	CASGRGQPQHF
TRBJ1-1	TRBV16	-	-	TGTGCCAGCAGCACCAGGGTGATGTGGGCTTTCTTT	CASSTRVMWAFF
TRBJ1-4	TRBV28	-	once	TGTGCCACCCGTGGGACGTCTAATGAAAAACTGTTTTTT	CATRGTSNEKLFF
TRBJ2-6	TRBV1	-	-	TGCACCAGCCGCCCCGCGTGGACAATCTGCTCTGGGGCCAACGTCCTGACTTTC	CTSRPAWTICSGANVLTF